This TCR beta chain was captured in a study of blood T cell repertoires in COVID-19. CDR3 length: 14 amino acids. V lost 5 bases and J 8 bases, leaving 17 bases between the germline ends. The germline CDR1 and CDR2 sequences are MNHNY and SVGAGI (reference sequence). Profiled with immunoSEQ multiplex PCR; TCRdb holds only in-frame clones, not every one. This table holds tens of thousands of clones, around 87% found once. The clonotype comes from a human donor in a cohort sampled during active COVID-19. This chain joins TRBV6-6 and TRBJ2-3, with D maybe TRBD1 (6 bases). The sequenced sample consisted of peripheral blood. The CDR3 region is CASSPSKGVGTQYF. CDR3 bases: TGTGCCAGCAGTCCCTCGAAGGGGGTTGGTACGCAGTATTTT.